Listed here is a single T cell receptor beta chain. The table lists this clonotype with a few counts. Its antigen is still unknown. The sample holds no much larger clone one base away, and base qualities are not on file. The data belong to a study of response to subunit inactivated influenza vaccine (dated by TCRdb to the late 2010s). As for the study more broadly: To follow how T cells responded to a trivalent subunit inactivated influenza vaccine, the researchers relied on deep quantitative profiling of the T cell receptor repertoire.

Library prep was done by RT-PCR. Sequencing took place on an Illumina HiSeq 2500. In-frame beta chains were kept once TCRdb had trimmed the public reads at Q25 with fastp and called clones with MiXCR. Rows are combined by CDR3 protein, so each entry shows the most common genes and DNA. Present in this sample are roughly 630,000 distinct CDR3 sequences, around 15% of which were seen just once. The ten largest clones represent 6.5% to 8% of the sample. Summary of the overall study and its limitations: The authors proposed that each seasonal influenza vaccination may bring in only a limited number of new T cells.

V is pared back by 3 bases and J by 6 bases, with 12 bases lying between the germline termini. The germline V gene provides CDR1 MDHEN and CDR2 SYDVKM. Taken from cysteine to phenylalanine, the CDR3 has 15 residues. Only the CDR3 DNA is retained, 45 bases long and in frame from the first base. The sample here was PBMCs from blood, taken around 15 days before vaccination. The sequence was obtained from a man aged 50-59 years who received an inactivated influenza vaccine. Donor details come from another sample of the same person, matched by shared clones. This receptor chain uses TRBV28 and TRBJ1-6; no D gene is confidently identified. The CDR3 loop reads CASSLETTGNSPLHF. The DNA is TGTGCCAGCAGTTTGGAGACAACCGGTAATTCACCCCTCCACTTT.